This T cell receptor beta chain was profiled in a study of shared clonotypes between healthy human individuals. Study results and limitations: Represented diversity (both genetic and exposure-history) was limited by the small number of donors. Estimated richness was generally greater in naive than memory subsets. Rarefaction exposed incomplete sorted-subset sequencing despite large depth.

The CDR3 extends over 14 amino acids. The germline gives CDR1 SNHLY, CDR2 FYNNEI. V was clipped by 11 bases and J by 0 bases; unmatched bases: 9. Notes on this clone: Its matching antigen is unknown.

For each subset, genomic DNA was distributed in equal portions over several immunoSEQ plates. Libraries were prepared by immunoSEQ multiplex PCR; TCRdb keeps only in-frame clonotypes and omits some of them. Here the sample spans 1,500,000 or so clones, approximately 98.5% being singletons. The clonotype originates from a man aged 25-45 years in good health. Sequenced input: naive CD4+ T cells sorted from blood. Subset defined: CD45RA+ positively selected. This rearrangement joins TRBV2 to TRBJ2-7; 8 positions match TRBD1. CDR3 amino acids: CAVPGQDFSYEQYF. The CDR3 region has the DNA TGTGCCGTCCCGGGACAGGACTTCTCCTACGAGCAGTACTTC.